A single sample gave rise to the 12 T cell receptor beta chains below, sequenced in a study of early T cells in non-severe SARS-CoV-2 infection. TCRdb passed the 5' RACE reads through MiXCR, listing each CDR3 protein once. The data show tens of thousands of distinct CDR3 sequences, over 9.5% seen once. Sequenced input: whole blood. These receptors were obtained from an adult who was a healthcare worker with PCR-confirmed SARS-CoV-2 infection or an uninfected control (not recorded which).

This clonotype was seen at least ten times. The rearrangement uses TRBV6-2 or TRBV6-3 and TRBJ2-1; D uncertain. The CDR3 has 13 amino acids. Trimming cost V 6 bases and J 13 bases, with 19 bases left between them. From germline, CDR1 is MNHEY and CDR2 SVGEGT. The CDR3 protein is CASRLTSDAFQFF. The CDR3 nucleotides are TGTGCCAGCAGACTTACATCAGACGCGTTTCAGTTCTTC.

This clonotype was counted at least ten times. The chain links TRBV12-3 or TRBV12-4 to TRBJ2-1; tentatively, D is TRBD1 (5 bases). Trimming pared 6 bases from V and 8 bases from J, leaving 8 bases between. There are 11 residues in the CDR3. CDR3 residues: CASSPGHEQFF. The CDR3, as DNA: TGTGCCAGCAGCCCAGGGCATGAGCAGTTCTTC.

Here the CDR3 reads CASSPQAGGRGKETQYF. CDR3 bases: TGTGCCAGCTCCCCTCAAGCGGGGGGCCGGGGAAAAGAGACCCAGTACTTC. The chain couples TRBV12-3 or TRBV12-4 to TRBJ2-5, with 9 bases identical to TRBD2. The J segment lost 3 bases and the V segment lost 8 bases, leaving 16 bases of the junction unmatched. The CDR3 extends over 17 amino acids.

This clonotype has just a few counts. J is TRBJ1-5 and V is TRBV28; D perhaps matches TRBD1 (5 bases). CDR3 size: 12 residues. CDR1 is MDHEN and CDR2 is SYDVKM in the germline V gene. Trimming stripped 6 bases from V and 5 bases from J, with 8 bases between. In DNA, the CDR3 is TGTGCCAGCAGAGTCAGGGATCAGCCCCAGCATTTT. This translates into CASRVRDQPQHF.

This rearrangement joins TRBV7-9 to TRBJ1-1, with D possibly being TRBD1 (6 bases). The CDR3 is 14 amino acids. Germline CDR1 is SEHNR and CDR2 is FQNEAQ (reference sequence). V dropped 5 bases and J dropped 4 bases, with 14 bases sitting between them. In DNA form, the CDR3 reads TGTGCCAGCAGCGCACAATCAGGGGCCACTGAAGCTTTCTTT. Translated: CASSAQSGATEAFF.

The table lists this clonotype with many counts. This sequence joins TRBV7-6 and TRBJ2-2; D might be TRBD1 or TRBD2, each matching 6 bases. Per the germline V gene, CDR1 is SGHVS and CDR2 is FNYEAQ. Trimming removed 1 base at V and 6 bases at J, with 12 bases between. The CDR3 spans 15 residues. CDR3 region: CASSLGSGGAGELFF. The DNA for the CDR3 is TGTGCCAGCAGCTTAGGTTCCGGGGGCGCCGGGGAGCTGTTTTTT.

This clonotype was picked up many times. Here the CDR3 reads CSVDRDRGSEAFF. CDR3 sequence (DNA): TGCAGCGTTGACCGGGACAGGGGGTCGGAAGCTTTCTTT. The chain employs TRBV29-1 and TRBJ1-1, with 11 bases aligning to TRBD1. V lost 3 bases and J lost 8; bases outside the gene matches: 5. The CDR3 is 13 amino acids. Germline V gene lookup returns CDR1 SQVTM and CDR2 ANQGSEA. Full variable domain (remainder filled in from reference TRBV29-1 and TRBJ1-1): SAVISQKPSRDICQRGTSLTIQCQVDSQVTMMFWYRQQPGQSLTLIATANQGSEATYESGFVIDKFPISRPNLTFSTLTVSNMSPEDSSIYLCSVDRDRGSEAFFGQGTRLTVV.

This clonotype was observed at least ten times. V and J are TRBV21-1 and TRBJ1-5; the listed D gene, TRBD1, was not tested against the DNA. TRBV21-1 is a listed pseudogene. The CDR3 is 15 amino acids. CDR3 region: CASTETGPSNQPQHF. CDR3 bases: TGTGCCAGCACCGAAACAGGGCCTAGCAATCAGCCCCAGCATTTT.

This chain connects TRBV10-2 to TRBJ1-1; 9 positions agree with TRBD1. In germline, CDR1 is WSHSY, CDR2 SAAADI. The CDR3 contains 11 residues. Trimming removed 7 bases from V and 12 bases from J; junction bases left unmatched: 6. The CDR3 DNA is TGCGCCAGCACCGGGACAGGGTTGCCTTTCTTT. It yields the protein CASTGTGLPFF.

The chain joins TRBV6-2 or TRBV6-3 to TRBJ1-1; D is uncertain. Trimming left V 2 bases short and J 1 base short, with 11 bases between. The CDR3 covers 15 residues. Germline V CDR1 and CDR2: MNHEY, SVGEGT. CDR3 amino acids: CASSYGDPSNTEAFF. As DNA, the CDR3 is TGTGCCAGCAGTTACGGGGATCCCTCGAACACTGAAGCTTTCTTT.

The table lists this clonotype with a few counts. The rearrangement joins TRBV6-5 to TRBJ2-7; D may be TRBD1 or TRBD2 (5 bases each). The CDR3 contains 11 residues. CDR1 is MNHEY and CDR2 is SVGAGI in the germline V gene. Trimming shortened V by 6 bases and J by 8 bases, and 11 bases separated the two germline ends. The CDR3 sequence is CASRFEGKQYF. As DNA, the CDR3 is TGTGCCAGCAGATTTGAGGGGAAGCAGTACTTC.

This clonotype was counted many times. This chain connects TRBV29-1 to TRBJ2-1, with TRBD1 matching over 9 bases. Germline V gene lookup returns CDR1 SQVTM and CDR2 ANQGSEA. This CDR3 comprises 14 residues. Trimming took 6 bases from V and 7 from J; bases not matched to a gene: 10. CDR3 coding DNA: TGCAGCGTGAGCCGGGACAGGGCCCCAAATGAGCAGTTCTTC. Residues: CSVSRDRAPNEQFF.